The present T cell receptor beta chain was sequenced within a study of shared clonotypes between healthy human individuals. Produced via immunoSEQ multiplex PCR; TCRdb's table is partial and in-frame only. This table has approximately 1,000,000 clones, roughly 80% appearing once. The V and J ends lost 4 bases and 5 bases, in that order; junction bases with no gene match: 10. This CDR3 is 16 amino acids long. Germline V CDR1 and CDR2: SGHRS, YFSETQ. V is TRBV5-1 and J is TRBJ2-3, with 10 bases that match TRBD2. Sequences were obtained from memory CD4+ T cells from PBMCs. Noted subset: CD45RA-negative fraction. The sequence was obtained from a man younger than 35 in good health. Some clones in this sample may be carry-over from other donors' samples. The CDR3 here is CASSQGLAGVGDTQYF. CDR3 DNA sequence: TGCGCCAGCAGCCAAGGCCTAGCGGGAGTTGGAGATACGCAGTATTTT. The full variable domain, completed using reference TRBV5-1 and TRBJ2-3, is KAGVTQTPRYLIKTRGQQVTLSCSPISGHRSVSWYQQTPGQGLQFLFEYFSETQRNKGNFPGRFSGRQFSNSRSEMNVSTLELGDSALYLCASSQGLAGVGDTQYFGPGTRLTVL.